This T cell receptor (beta chain) was recovered during a study of T cell repertoires in cytomegalovirus infection (dated by TCRdb to the late 2010s). Some background on the complete study: The peptide stimulations were aimed at well-studied HLA-B-restricted epitopes as well as recently identified HLA-C-restricted CMV epitopes, whose presentation resists viral immunomodulation. The HLA type of each donor mattered for the analysis, because public TCR beta signatures pointed to carriage of CMV infection along with the matching HLA type. The full study reports these points: In both this cohort and an independent roughly 360-donor cohort, the cumulative frequency of public TCR beta family members distinguished carriers of CMV infection plus the relevant HLA type. In the ex vivo response, HLA-C-restricted CMV-specific TCR beta clonotypes were dominant, and in two of eight donors the single most frequent clonotype came from this HLA-C-restricted group.

Instrument used: Illumina HiSeq 1500. TCRdb trimmed the raw reads at Q25, called clones with MiXCR and kept productive beta chains. Each CDR3 protein gets just one entry, which takes the most common genes and DNA from the rows behind it. Present in this sample are around 310,000 distinct CDR3 sequences, 25% to 30% of which were seen just once. The ten largest clonotypes hold 15% to 25% of the sample. This clonotype was seen a handful of times. Its antigen remains unidentified. Per-nucleotide qualities are absent, and no much larger clonotype sits a single base away. Taken with the paper, the label for treatment or condition translates to: in vitro stimulation with specific CMV peptide epitopes to enrich CMV-specific T cells. From the germline V gene (reference sequence), CDR1 is GTSNPN and CDR2 is SVGIG. The V end gives up 2 bases and the J end 2 bases, leaving 12 bases in the junction not matched to a gene. Its CDR3 holds 17 amino acids, cysteine through phenylalanine. Only CDR3 DNA remains: 51 bases, in frame from the first base.

Rearrangement joined TRBV30 to TRBJ1-2; 9 middle bases align to TRBD1. The material was cultured PBMCs, obtained from culture after CMV antigen stimulation. The receptor was isolated from a human donor in good health (CMV status not recorded). Some clones in this sample may be carry-over from other donors' samples. The sequence in DNA is TGTGCCTGGAGTAAGAATAAGGGGACAGGGTTAAACTATGGCTACACCTTC. It specifies CAWSKNKGTGLNYGYTF.